At least ten counts were recorded for the clone carrying this T cell receptor beta chain. Antigen unknown. The source of the sample is a study of T cells in Graves' hyperthyroidism and ophthalmopathy. General study points: A model of 13 V-J pairs discriminated ophthalmopathy from stable hyperthyroidism.

Amplification targeted TCR beta CDR3 regions from RNA transcripts. During a first-round RT-PCR of the TCR CDR3, the HTBI primer set was used. TCRdb analysed the multiplex PCR reads with MiXCR anew, one entry per CDR3 protein. Among more than 550,000 distinct CDR3 sequences listed, around 20% were seen once. The sample taken for sequencing was blood. This receptor was obtained from a woman aged 50 to 60 with Graves' hyperthyroidism that later progressed to Graves' ophthalmopathy.

The CDR3 region is CASSPSGRAYEQYF. Here the CDR3 DNA reads TGCGCCAGCAGCCCGAGCGGGCGGGCGTACGAGCAGTACTTC. The V and J genes are TRBV5-1 and TRBJ2-7; possible D gene TRBD2, 6 bases. Germline CDR1 is SGHRS and CDR2 is YFSETQ. This CDR3 region has 14 residues. Trimming removed 4 bases from V and 4 bases from J, with 15 bases in between.